This T cell receptor beta chain stems from a study of vaccination effects on CD4 cells after COVID-19 (dated by TCRdb to the early 2020s). About the full investigation: To identify antigen-specific CD4+ T cell clonotypes by their expansion, the ViraFEST assay first stimulated PBMC with viral peptide pools and then applied TCR sequencing. Post-vaccine samples across the study were collected a median of 72 days after the second dose, with a range of 14 to 241. SARS-CoV-2 spike-specific CD4+ TCR repertoires from before and after mRNA vaccination were compared in COVID-19 convalescent patients and in infection-naive vaccine recipients. The Oncomine TCR Beta short-read assay on an Illumina iSeq 100 was used to sequence cultures from other donors in the study. A total of some eleven COVID-19 convalescent patients and several SARS-CoV-2-naive healthy vaccine recipients were included in the full study. Each well held fewer than 2.5 million PBMC cultured in IMDM containing approximately 5% human AB serum, roughly 9.9 IU/ml IL-2 and gentamicin, along with 10 ug/ml peptides.

The CDR3 numbers 15 residues from cysteine through phenylalanine. The retained sequence is limited to the CDR3, 45 bases, with the frame set at the first base. After removal of 1 base from V and 2 bases from J, the junction retains 5 bases not matched to a gene. The CDR1 and CDR2 encoded by the germline V gene are SGHVS and FQNEAQ. After approximately 11 days of culture, CD4+ T cells were isolated with the EasySep CD4+ T cell isolation kit. Two doses of either the BNT162b2 or the mRNA-1273 mRNA SARS-CoV-2 vaccine were administered to participants. The absence of prior SARS-CoV-2 infection in healthy vaccine recipients was confirmed by negative nucleocapsid antibodies before and after vaccination. On days 3 and 7, half of the culture medium was replaced with fresh IL-2-containing medium. Unless otherwise noted, each peptide stimulation condition was cultured in triplicate wells. Using Ficoll-Paque Plus gradient centrifugation, PBMC were separated from whole blood and then either used fresh or cryopreserved at -140C. The QIAamp micro DNA kit was used to extract genomic DNA from the cultured CD4+ T cells.

A word on this clone: The antigen it binds to is not known. One base away there is no much larger clone; base qualities are not given.

Libraries were constructed by the immunoSEQ multiplex PCR assay. TCR beta CDR3 sequencing was performed on DNA from the cultured, isolated CD4+ T cells. Processing in the source paper ran as follows. Non-productive TCR sequences were discarded, and reads were trimmed to the CDR3 region, with only CDR3s of 7 or more amino acids retained. Antigen-specific clonotypes were identified with the MANAFEST web app by comparing expansion in peptide wells against reference cultures. To be called positive, a clone needed expansion at FDR<0.05 compared with the reference and with all other wells, an odds ratio greater than 5, and a frequency greater than 0.1% in two replicate wells. A clonotype was called cross-reactive if it was significantly expanded both in SARS-CoV-2 spike wells and in at least one common cold coronavirus spike condition. CDR3 similarity was assessed by Levenshtein distance with the stringdist R package, and unrooted trees were built with ape in R 3.6.1. TCRdb's version of the immuneACCESS table is confined to in-frame rearrangements and falls short of the full clone set. An unresolved V gene accounts for under half of the shortfall where checked; the remainder is of unknown origin. V and J calls and clone size come straight from that table; D and trimming were deduced from the DNA. The sample table holds 40,000 to 45,000 clones, of which about 62% were seen once. Together, the top ten hold approximately 7.7% of the sample.

The paper as a whole reports these results and caveats: Both infection-induced and vaccine-induced clones contracted markedly at late post-vaccination timepoints, which is consistent with waning T cell responses. The study was limited by a small number of convalescent patients, and early post-infection timepoints were lacking. In healthy vaccine recipients, vaccine-induced clones were almost all SARS-CoV-2 mono-reactive, with only 1 of 255 cross-reactive with common cold coronaviruses.

The V and J segments used are TRBV7-8 and TRBJ2-7; the junction holds 7 bases that match TRBD1. The clonotype comes from a human donor who received a COVID-19 vaccine. Sample: CD4+ T cells from PBMCs cultured without peptide, taken after COVID-19 vaccination. Here is the DNA: TGTGCCAGCAGCTTAGTTGGGACAGCCACCTACGAGCAGTACTTC. It translates to CASSLVGTATYEQYF.